These 13 T cell receptor beta chains came from one sample sequenced in a study of cytomegalovirus exposure and HLA in healthy donors. The PCR made use of 60 Vbeta and 13 Jbeta primers. Produced via immunoSEQ multiplex PCR; TCRdb's table is partial and in-frame only. The sample has some 140,000 clones; about 80% are singletons. Specimen: PBMCs. The receptors come from a male donor in good health and CMV-seropositive.

This sequence joins TRBV27 and TRBJ2-2; a weak D match, TRBD2 (6 bases). The germline V gene encodes CDR1 MNHEY and CDR2 SMNVEV (reference sequence). V was clipped by 5 bases and J by 2 bases, with 15 bases between them. CDR3 size: 16 residues. The CDR3 reads CASSPLGGTNTGELFF. The CDR3 nucleotides read TGTGCCAGCAGTCCCCTGGGTGGGACTAACACCGGGGAGCTGTTTTTT.

There are a few counts of this clone. The chain links TRBV5-1 to TRBJ2-7; TRBD1 agrees at 10 bases. V lost 5 bases and J lost 3; bases outside the gene matches: 8. The germline gives CDR1 SGHRS, CDR2 YFSETQ. CDR3 size: 15 residues. The CDR3 DNA reads as TGCGCCAGCAGTTGGGGACAGGGGAGATTCTACGAGCAGTACTTC. Amino acids: CASSWGQGRFYEQYF.

This chain joins TRBV19 and TRBJ1-5, with D possibly TRBD1 on 6 matching bases. The germline V and J ends were trimmed by 8 bases and 1 base, with 12 bases remaining between them. Germline V gives CDR1 LNHDA, CDR2 SQIVND (reference sequence). CDR3 length: 14 amino acids. DNA of the CDR3: TGTGCCAGTGCGTGGGGGCGCAGCAATCAGCCCCAGCATTTT. It codes for CASAWGRSNQPQHF.

The chain combines TRBV7-2 with TRBJ2-5, with 12 bases aligning to TRBD1. Germline CDR1 SGHTA, CDR2 FQGNSA. The ends lost 3 bases at V and 4 bases at J; junction bases unmatched: 12. The CDR3 covers 18 residues. CDR3 DNA: TGTGCCAGCAGCTTCCGGGGGGAGGGGGGACAGGGGGCAGAGACCCAGTACTTC. Its protein product is CASSFRGEGGQGAETQYF.

This clone was observed a handful of times. The chain links TRBV19 to TRBJ1-1; 7 bases align to TRBD1. CDR3 length equals 15 residues. Per the germline V gene, CDR1 is LNHDA and CDR2 is SQIVND (reference sequence). V lost 5 bases, J lost 3 bases, and 9 bases stayed unmatched. The CDR3 protein is CASSSQTGYYTEAFF. CDR3 bases: TGTGCCAGTAGTTCGCAGACAGGGTACTACACTGAAGCTTTCTTT.

The chain carries TRBV6-1 and TRBJ2-7; 16 bases fit TRBD2. Germline CDR1 MNHNS, CDR2 SASEGT. V lost 7 bases, J lost 5 bases, and 5 bases stayed unmatched. The CDR3 runs to 15 residues. This CDR3 is CASTGLAGGPNEQYF. The CDR3 coding sequence is TGTGCCAGCACGGGACTAGCGGGAGGGCCCAACGAGCAGTACTTC.

This clone was observed a few times. The chain joins TRBV7-6 to TRBJ1-1; D unresolved. CDR3 size: 12 residues. CDR1 and CDR2 (germline): SGHVS, FNYEAQ. The V gene lost 3 bases and the J gene lost 1 base, with 3 bases spanning the gap. The CDR3 protein is CASSFQNTEAFF. The CDR3 bases are TGTGCCAGCAGCTTTCAGAACACTGAAGCTTTCTTT.

This clone appeared once. The chain carries TRBV5-1 and TRBJ2-7; TRBD2 is a possible D gene (6 bases). Per the germline V gene, CDR1 is SGHRS and CDR2 is YFSETQ. V was cut by 5 bases and J by 2 bases, with 11 bases left in between. This CDR3 region has 13 residues. The CDR3, as DNA: TGCGCCAGCAGTCCGGGACTGGCCTACGAGCAGTACTTC. Translating gives CASSPGLAYEQYF.

The chain has TRBV7-9 and TRBJ2-5, with a possible D match to TRBD1 (6 bases). Germline V gene data show CDR1 as SEHNR and CDR2 as FQNEAQ (reference sequence). V was trimmed by 6 bases and J by 4 bases, leaving 12 bases between them. The CDR3 consists of 13 residues. The CDR3 is CASRSAGAETQYF. CDR3 DNA sequence: TGTGCCAGCAGGTCAGCAGGGGCAGAGACCCAGTACTTC.

The chain is built from TRBV7-6 and TRBJ1-4; 10 bases line up with TRBD1. From germline, CDR1 is SGHVS and CDR2 FNYEAQ. This CDR3 has 15 amino acids. V was clipped by 2 bases and J by 8 bases; unmatched bases: 5. CDR3 coding DNA: TGTGCCAGCAGCTTACGACAGGGGGCGCGAGAAAAACTGTTTTTT. It specifies CASSLRQGAREKLFF.

The chain carries TRBV7-9 and TRBJ2-5; 8 nucleotides line up with TRBD2. Germline values: CDR1 SEHNR, CDR2 FQNEAQ (reference sequence). The CDR3 is 15 residues long. The V gene end was trimmed by 6 bases and the J gene end by 4 bases; junction bases not matched to a gene: 10. CDR3 sequence reads: CASSSTAGGGETQYF. CDR3 sequence (DNA): TGTGCCAGCAGTTCCACCGCGGGGGGCGGAGAGACCCAGTACTTC.

V usage is TRBV28 and J usage is TRBJ2-7; 7 bases match TRBD2. The CDR3 spans 15 residues. J was trimmed by 4 bases and V by 3 bases; bases with no gene match: 9. The germline V gene encodes CDR1 MDHEN and CDR2 SYDVKM. This CDR3 is CASSFELTGGYEQYF. The CDR3 nucleotides are TGTGCCAGCAGTTTTGAGTTGACGGGGGGTTACGAGCAGTACTTC.

The V gene is TRBV7-9, the J gene TRBJ2-7; D uncertain. Per germline, CDR1 SEHNR and CDR2 FQNEAQ (reference sequence). Trimming stripped 4 bases from V and 6 bases from J, with 13 bases between. CDR3 length: 13 amino acids. Here the CDR3 reads CASSYSLEPEQYF. In nucleotides, the CDR3 is TGTGCCAGCAGCTACTCTCTGGAGCCCGAGCAGTACTTC.